These 26 T cell receptor beta chains were all obtained from the same sample, sequenced in a study of T-cell reconstitution after alpha-beta-depleted transplantation in children. The TCRbeta library incorporated unique molecular identifiers. TCRdb independently ran MiXCR on the PCR reads; one entry per CDR3 protein. The sample shows under 850,000 distinct CDR3 sequences, over 10% of them seen only once. The sample here was PBMCs, taken before TCRalphabeta/CD19-depleted stem cell transplant. All receptors come from a girl under 10 years old with congenital amegakaryocytic thrombocytopenia, due to receive a stem cell transplant.

In this sample, this clonotype turned up a few times. The rearrangement links TRBV20-1 to TRBJ2-1; unclear D gene. The length of the CDR3 is 12 residues. V was trimmed by 6 bases and J by 3 bases, leaving 9 bases between them. Germline V gives CDR1 DFQATT, CDR2 SNEGSKA (reference sequence). The CDR3 DNA follows: TGCAGTGCCGGAGACAACTACAATGAGCAGTTCTTC. It is translated as CSAGDNYNEQFF.

This clonotype has ten or more counts. The chain is built from TRBV20-1 and TRBJ2-7, with 8 bases fitting TRBD2. Per the germline V gene, CDR1 is DFQATT and CDR2 is SNEGSKA (reference sequence). The CDR3 has 12 residues. The ends lost 6 bases at V and 2 bases at J; junction bases unmatched: 3. CDR3 nucleotide sequence: TGCAGTGCCCCTAGCGGGCCCTACGAGCAGTACTTC. Protein product: CSAPSGPYEQYF.

Many counts were recorded for this clonotype. The chain couples TRBV5-1 to TRBJ2-3; D is ambiguous. Germline CDR1 is SGHRS and CDR2 is YFSETQ. The V end lost 5 bases, the J end lost 1 base, and 8 bases lay between the germline ends. CDR3 length: 13 residues. The CDR3 sequence: CASRNLGTDTQYF. Written as DNA, the CDR3 is TGCGCCAGCAGAAATTTAGGCACAGATACGCAGTATTTT.

The chain is built from TRBV7-9 and TRBJ2-1, with TRBD2 matching over 7 bases. The V segment lost 8 bases and the J segment 7 bases; nucleotides outside the gene matches: 5. From germline, CDR1 is SEHNR and CDR2 FQNEAQ (reference sequence). This CDR3 has 12 residues. In nucleotides, the CDR3 is TGTGCCAGCGGGAGGGCCGATAATGAGCAGTTCTTC. Amino acids: CASGRADNEQFF. Based on the CDR3 plus reference TRBV7-9 and TRBJ2-1, the full variable domain is DTGVSQNPRHKITKRGQNVTFRCDPISEHNRLYWYRQTLGQGPEFLTYFQNEAQLEKSRLLSDRFSAERPKGSFSTLEIQRTEQGDSAMYLCASGRADNEQFFGPGTRLTVL.

A remark on this clonotype: A much larger clone is a single base away; this may be a read error. The V gene is TRBV29-1, the J gene TRBJ2-3; TRBD2 matches at 8 bases. CDR1 and CDR2 from the germline V gene are SQVTM and ANQGSEA. This CDR3 region has 14 residues. The CDR3 DNA reads TGCAACGCCCACGTCAGCGGGAGAAAAGTAACGCAGTATTTT. It is translated as CNAHVSGRKVTQYF.

In its sample, this clonotype was seen many times. V is TRBV5-1 and J is TRBJ2-5; a possible D gene is TRBD1 (6 bases). This CDR3 is 15 amino acids long. Germline values: CDR1 SGHRS, CDR2 YFSETQ. V lost 7 bases and J 2 bases, leaving 18 bases between the germline ends. CDR3 sequence: CASGLGAISQETQYF. CDR3 coding DNA: TGCGCCAGCGGTTTGGGGGCGATATCTCAAGAGACCCAGTACTTC.

This CDR3 reads CSVKFTGKETQYF. The CDR3 DNA reads as TGCAGCGTCAAATTCACAGGGAAGGAGACCCAGTACTTC. This chain connects TRBV29-1 to TRBJ2-5, with D possibly matching TRBD1 (6 bases). This CDR3 contains 13 residues. Trimming took 6 bases from V and 5 from J, leaving 16 bases between them. Germline-derived CDR1 and CDR2 are SQVTM and ANQGSEA.

This clonotype has at least ten counts. The V and J genes are TRBV29-1 and TRBJ1-1; D is perhaps TRBD1 (6 bases). CDR3 size: 14 residues. Trimming removed 7 bases from V and 1 base from J, with 16 bases in between. Germline CDR1 and CDR2: SQVTM and ANQGSEA. The CDR3 DNA reads as TGCAGCGCCCGCTCGGGACACTCGAACACTGAAGCTTTCTTT. It is translated as CSARSGHSNTEAFF.

In its sample, this clonotype was seen many times. The rearrangement links TRBV6-2 or TRBV6-3 to TRBJ2-3; TRBD2 aligns across 9 bases. The CDR3 consists of 17 residues. V lost 0 bases, J lost 3 bases, and 7 bases stayed unmatched. Germline values: CDR1 MNHEY, CDR2 SVGEGT. CDR3 nucleotide sequence: TGTGCCAGCAGTTACTCGTCTAGCGGGACAAGTACAGATACGCAGTATTTT. Translating it yields CASSYSSSGTSTDTQYF.

V and J are TRBV28 and TRBJ2-7; D unclear. Germline loops: CDR1 MDHEN, CDR2 SYDVKM. V gave up 7 bases and J gave up 2 bases, with 9 bases separating them. There are 12 residues in the CDR3. The CDR3 loop reads CASNDETYEQYF. CDR3 coding DNA: TGTGCCAGCAATGACGAGACCTACGAGCAGTACTTC.

This clonotype was seen a single time. This may arise from a read error, as a much more abundant clone is one base away. This chain joins TRBV11-2 and TRBJ2-7; D is ambiguous. The CDR3 spans 14 residues. The V gene's germline CDR1 is SGHAT and CDR2 FQNNGV. The CDR3 loop is CAGSLEPLSYEQYF. CDR3 coding DNA: TGTGCCGGCAGCTTAGAACCCCTCTCCTACGAGCAGTACTTC.

This clonotype was detected ten times or more. The chain couples TRBV24-1 to TRBJ2-1; weak D call: TRBD1 (6 bases). CDR1 and CDR2 from the germline V gene are KGHDR and SFDVKD. The V gene lost 4 bases and the J gene lost 4 bases, with 13 bases spanning the gap. CDR3 length: 15 amino acids. The CDR3 spells CATSDGQTLYNEQFF. CDR3 sequence (DNA): TGTGCCACCAGTGACGGACAGACCTTGTACAATGAGCAGTTCTTC.

With respect to this clonotype: A read error may be the cause here, since a much bigger clone is one base away. The V call is TRBV29-1, the J call TRBJ2-1; D remains ambiguous. Per germline, CDR1 SQVTM and CDR2 ANQGSEA. This CDR3 contains 11 residues. The CDR3 here is CIVERYNEQFF. As DNA, the CDR3 is TGCATCGTGGAAAGGTACAATGAGCAGTTCTTC.

This clonotype has ten or more counts. A much larger clone lies a single base off, so this may be a read error. The chain uses TRBV7-6 and TRBJ2-7; TRBD1 matches at 8 bases. The CDR3 is 14 amino acids. J was trimmed by 2 bases and V by 1 base; bases with no gene match: 1. Germline CDR1 and CDR2: SGHVS and FNYEAQ. The CDR3 DNA follows: TGTGCCAGCAGCTTAGGGGACAGGACCTACGAGCAGTACTTC. Translation: CASSLGDRTYEQYF.

The sample holds many counts of this clonotype. This rearrangement joins TRBV12-3 or TRBV12-4 to TRBJ2-3; 9 bases map to TRBD2. The length of the CDR3 is 15 residues. Trimming cost V 7 bases and J 5 bases; bases outside gene matches: 10. This chain's CDR3 is CASTLVLAGEDTQYF. DNA of the CDR3: TGTGCCAGCACCTTGGTACTAGCGGGTGAAGATACGCAGTATTTT.

This clonotype was observed a few times. The CDR3: CASSTRLAGGIYEQYF. CDR3 bases: TGTGCCAGCAGTACCAGACTAGCGGGAGGTATCTACGAGCAGTACTTC. This chain connects TRBV6-1 to TRBJ2-7; 13 nucleotides match TRBD2. The V and J ends lost 5 bases and 3 bases, in that order; junction bases with no gene match: 7. Germline V gives CDR1 MNHNS, CDR2 SASEGT. This CDR3 spans 16 amino acids.

In its sample, this clonotype was seen a few times. V gene TRBV6-1 combines with J gene TRBJ2-2, with TRBD1 matching 8 bases. With 6 bases clipped from V and 9 bases from J, the junction kept 9 bases outside the gene matches. The germline CDR1 and CDR2 sequences are MNHNS and SASEGT. The CDR3 spans 14 residues. The CDR3 region is CASSSPDRAWELFF. The CDR3 DNA reads as TGTGCCAGCAGCTCACCGGACAGGGCCTGGGAGCTGTTTTTT.

This clonotype was observed a few times. The chain joins TRBV2 to TRBJ2-7; the D is unclear. The V gene's germline CDR1 is SNHLY and CDR2 FYNNEI. V lost 7 bases and J 0 bases, leaving 19 bases between the germline ends. This CDR3 has 16 residues. CDR3 in amino acids: CASNPQLGISSYEQYF. The CDR3 DNA is TGTGCCAGCAACCCCCAGTTGGGGATTAGCTCCTACGAGCAGTACTTC. The full variable domain, in which reference TRBV2 and TRBJ2-7 provide the parts outside the CDR3, is EPEVTQTPSHQVTQMGQEVILRCVPISNHLYFYWYRQILGQKVEFLVSFYNNEISEKSEIFDDQFSVERPDGSNFTLKIRSTKLEDSAMYFCASNPQLGISSYEQYFGPGTRLTVT.

This clonotype was found many times. The genes are TRBV5-1 and TRBJ2-5; 7 bases match TRBD1. The junction had 4 bases not matched to a gene; V was cut back by 4 bases and J by 4 bases. The V gene's germline CDR1 is SGHRS and CDR2 YFSETQ. The CDR3 contains 13 residues. This CDR3 reads CASSRNRGETQYF. The CDR3 nucleotides are TGCGCCAGCAGCAGGAACAGGGGAGAGACCCAGTACTTC. The full variable domain, in which reference TRBV5-1 and TRBJ2-5 provide the parts outside the CDR3, is KAGVTQTPRYLIKTRGQQVTLSCSPISGHRSVSWYQQTPGQGLQFLFEYFSETQRNKGNFPGRFSGRQFSNSRSEMNVSTLELGDSALYLCASSRNRGETQYFGPGTRLLVL.

This clonotype was observed many times. This chain connects TRBV5-1 to TRBJ2-3; D uncertain. V lost 1 base, J lost 1 base, and 7 bases lay in between. This CDR3 region has 14 residues. Per the germline V gene, CDR1 is SGHRS and CDR2 is YFSETQ. The DNA for the CDR3 is TGCGCCAGCAGCTTGTTCCAGGGCACAGATACGCAGTATTTT. Protein product: CASSLFQGTDTQYF.

This clonotype was counted at least ten times. This chain joins TRBV29-1 and TRBJ2-7; TRBD1 is a possible D gene (6 bases). Trimming cost V 6 bases and J 3 bases, with 15 bases left between them. The germline CDR1 and CDR2 sequences are SQVTM and ANQGSEA. This CDR3 comprises 13 residues. CDR3 loop: CSVGASSNYEQYF. As DNA, the CDR3 is TGCAGCGTGGGGGCCTCAAGTAACTACGAGCAGTACTTC.

This clonotype was counted only a few times. This chain links TRBV15 with TRBJ2-3; 9 bases are shared with TRBD2. V dropped 0 bases and J dropped 0; count of bases not matched to a gene: 10. This CDR3 region has 19 residues. Germline CDR1 reads LNHNV; CDR2 reads YYDKDF (reference sequence). The CDR3 sequence: CATSRESIPSGVSTDTQYF. In nucleotides, the CDR3 is TGTGCCACCAGCAGAGAGTCCATTCCTAGCGGGGTTAGCACAGATACGCAGTATTTT.

This clonotype was counted between two and nine times. The germline gene is not matched at one end of the junction; a read error may be the cause. The rearrangement joins TRBV7-9 to TRBJ2-3, with D perhaps matching TRBD1 or TRBD2 (6 bases each). This CDR3 region has 17 residues. Germline V lookup: CDR1 SEHNR, CDR2 FQNEAQ (reference sequence). The CDR3 sequence is CAGSPRGLGTRGETQYF. CDR3 nucleotides: TGTGCCGGCAGCCCTCGGGGGCTTGGTACGAGGGGGGAGACGCAGTATTTT.

The rearrangement joins TRBV10-3 to TRBJ2-1; no clear D. V gave up 4 bases and J gave up 7 bases, with 11 bases separating them. CDR1 ENHRY and CDR2 SYGVKD come from the germline V gene. This CDR3 is 13 amino acids long. CDR3 sequence: CAISVDPINEQFF. CDR3 bases: TGTGCCATCAGTGTGGACCCTATTAATGAGCAGTTCTTC.

This clonotype was recorded at least ten times. The CDR3 loop is CASSPLAGGPMGNTGELFF. CDR3 in DNA: TGTGCCAGCAGTCCACTAGCGGGAGGGCCCATGGGGAACACCGGGGAGCTGTTTTTT. The chain has TRBV12-3 or TRBV12-4 and TRBJ2-2, with 13 bases that match TRBD2. With 5 bases clipped from V and 1 base from J, the junction kept 10 bases outside the gene matches. This CDR3 spans 19 amino acids.

This clonotype has a count of ten or more. The chain has TRBV27 and TRBJ2-1, with 10 bases aligning to TRBD2. The V gene end was trimmed by 2 bases and the J gene end by 4 bases; junction bases not matched to a gene: 5. This CDR3 contains 16 residues. Germline CDR1 MNHEY, CDR2 SMNVEV (reference sequence). Written as DNA, the CDR3 is TGTGCCAGCAGTTTAGAAGCGGGAGGGCGTTACAATGAGCAGTTCTTC. It codes for CASSLEAGGRYNEQFF.